This T cell receptor (beta chain) was identified during a study of cytomegalovirus exposure and HLA in healthy donors. Points from the study as a whole: Presence/absence analysis assumed near-uniform sequencing depth across donors. Indistinguishable V segments, including TRBV6-2 and TRBV6-3, were excluded.

Concerning this clone: What it recognizes is unknown.

CDR3 length: 14 residues. The junction had 8 bases not matched to a gene; V was cut back by 4 bases and J by 5 bases. The germline V gene encodes CDR1 SGHDT and CDR2 YYEEEE. This PCR relied on a set of 60 Vbeta primers and 13 Jbeta primers. TCRdb's table, derived via immunoSEQ multiplex PCR, lists solely in-frame clones and lacks some. In total, the table holds 130,000 or so clones. The sequence was collected from a man between 18 and 35 years old in good health and CMV-seronegative. The sample taken for sequencing was PBMCs. The chain uses TRBV5-6 and TRBJ2-5; 7 bases are a match to TRBD1. The CDR3, as DNA: TGTGCCAGCAGCAGAGGGACAGCGAGGGAGACCCAGTACTTC. It encodes CASSRGTARETQYF.